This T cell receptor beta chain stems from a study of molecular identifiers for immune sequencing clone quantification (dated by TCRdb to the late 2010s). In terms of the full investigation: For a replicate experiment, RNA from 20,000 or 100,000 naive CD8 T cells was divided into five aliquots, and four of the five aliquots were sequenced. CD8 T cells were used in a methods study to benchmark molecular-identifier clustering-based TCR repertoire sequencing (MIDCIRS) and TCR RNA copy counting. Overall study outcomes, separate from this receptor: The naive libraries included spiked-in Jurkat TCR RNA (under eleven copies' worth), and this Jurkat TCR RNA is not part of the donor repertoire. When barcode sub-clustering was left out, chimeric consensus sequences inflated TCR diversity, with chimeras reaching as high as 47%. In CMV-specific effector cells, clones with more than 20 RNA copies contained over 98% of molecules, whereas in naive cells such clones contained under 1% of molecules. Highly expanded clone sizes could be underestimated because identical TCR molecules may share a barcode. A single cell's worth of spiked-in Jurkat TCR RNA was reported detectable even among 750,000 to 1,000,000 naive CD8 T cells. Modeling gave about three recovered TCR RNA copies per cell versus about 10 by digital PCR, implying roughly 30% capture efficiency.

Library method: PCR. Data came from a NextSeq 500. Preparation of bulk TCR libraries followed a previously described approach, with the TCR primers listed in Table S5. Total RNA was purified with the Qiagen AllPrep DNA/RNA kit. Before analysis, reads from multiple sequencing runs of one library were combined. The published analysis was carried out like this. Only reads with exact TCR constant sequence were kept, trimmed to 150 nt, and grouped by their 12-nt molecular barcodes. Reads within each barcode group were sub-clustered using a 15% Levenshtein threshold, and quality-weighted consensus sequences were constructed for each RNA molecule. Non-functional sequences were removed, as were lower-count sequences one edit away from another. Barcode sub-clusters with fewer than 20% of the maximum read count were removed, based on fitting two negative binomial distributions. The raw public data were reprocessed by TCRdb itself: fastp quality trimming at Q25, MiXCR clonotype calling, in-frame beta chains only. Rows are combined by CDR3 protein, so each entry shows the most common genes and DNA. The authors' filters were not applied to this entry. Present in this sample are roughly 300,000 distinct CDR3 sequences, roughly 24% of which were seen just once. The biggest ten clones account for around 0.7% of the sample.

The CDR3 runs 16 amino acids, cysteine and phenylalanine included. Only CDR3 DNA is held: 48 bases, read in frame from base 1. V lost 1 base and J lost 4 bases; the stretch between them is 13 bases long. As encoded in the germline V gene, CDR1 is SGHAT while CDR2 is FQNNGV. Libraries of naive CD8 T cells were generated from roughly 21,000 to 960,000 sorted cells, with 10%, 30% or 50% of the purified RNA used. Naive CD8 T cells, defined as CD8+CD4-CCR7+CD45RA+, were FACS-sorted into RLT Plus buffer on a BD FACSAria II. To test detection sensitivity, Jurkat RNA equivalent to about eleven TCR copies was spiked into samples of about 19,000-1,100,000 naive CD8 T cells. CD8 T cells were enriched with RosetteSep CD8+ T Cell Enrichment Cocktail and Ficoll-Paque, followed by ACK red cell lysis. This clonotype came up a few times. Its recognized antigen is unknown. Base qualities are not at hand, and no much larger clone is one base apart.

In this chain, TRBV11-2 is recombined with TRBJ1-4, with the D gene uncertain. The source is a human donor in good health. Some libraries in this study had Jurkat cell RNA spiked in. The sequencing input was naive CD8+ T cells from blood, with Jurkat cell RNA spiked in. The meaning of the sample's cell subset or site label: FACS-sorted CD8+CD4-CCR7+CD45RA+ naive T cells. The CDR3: CASSLGLARNNEKLFF. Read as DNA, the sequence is TGTGCCAGCAGCTTAGGGTTGGCACGTAATAATGAAAAACTGTTTTTT.